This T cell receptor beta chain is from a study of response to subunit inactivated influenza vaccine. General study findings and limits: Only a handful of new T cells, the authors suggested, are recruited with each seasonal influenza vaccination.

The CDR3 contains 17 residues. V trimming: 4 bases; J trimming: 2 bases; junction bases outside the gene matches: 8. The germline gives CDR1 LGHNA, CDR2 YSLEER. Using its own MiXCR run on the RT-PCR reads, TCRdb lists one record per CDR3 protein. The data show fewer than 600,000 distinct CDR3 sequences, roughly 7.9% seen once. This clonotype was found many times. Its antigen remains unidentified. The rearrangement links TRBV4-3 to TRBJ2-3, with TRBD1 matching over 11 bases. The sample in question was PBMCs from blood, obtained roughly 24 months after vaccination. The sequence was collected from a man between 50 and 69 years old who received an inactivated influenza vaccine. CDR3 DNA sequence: TGCGCCAGCAGCCGACTCGGACAGGGGGCGATCACAGATACGCAGTATTTT. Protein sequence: CASSRLGQGAITDTQYF.